Listed here is a single T cell receptor beta chain. This entry is derived from a study of T cell repertoires in cytomegalovirus infection. For the study at large: Evidence of both CMV infection and a matching HLA type came from public TCR beta signatures.

TCRdb processed the reads anew with MiXCR; each CDR3 protein has one entry. The sample has about 98,000 distinct CDR3 sequences, 16% seen once; the top ten hold around 8.2%. In germline, CDR1 is LNHDA, CDR2 SQIVND (reference sequence). This CDR3 region has 15 residues. Deletions cut 0 bases from V and 0 bases from J, with 7 bases between. The sequenced sample consisted of PBMCs. The rearrangement joins TRBV19 to TRBJ2-3; no definite D call. The sequence came from a human donor in good health (CMV status not recorded). Some clones in this sample may be carry-over from other donors' samples. The CDR3 coding sequence is TGTGCCAGTAGTATAGACGGTTCTAGCACAGATACGCAGTATTTT. This gives the protein CASSIDGSSTDTQYF.